A single sample gave rise to the 17 T cell receptor beta chains below, sequenced in a study of T cell responses to AZD1222 COVID-19 vaccine. Clones were sequenced by immunoSEQ multiplex PCR, and TCRdb holds only the in-frame ones, with some missing. Of roughly 120,000 clones in the sample, 70% to 90% were seen once. The sample was peripheral blood, taken on day 0 of AZD1222 vaccination. These receptors originate from an adult in good health.

This chain joins TRBV13 and TRBJ1-2; D uncertain. The CDR3 contains 13 residues. The V gene lost 5 bases and the J gene lost 8 bases, with 15 bases spanning the gap. The germline V gene has CDR1 PRHDT and CDR2 FYEKMQ (reference sequence). CDR3 nucleotides: TGTGCCAGCAGCCCCGGCTCCATACGCGGCTACACCTTC. Translation: CASSPGSIRGYTF.

The chain couples TRBV15 to TRBJ2-1; 11 bases match TRBD2. The V and J ends lost 5 bases and 3 bases, in that order; junction bases with no gene match: 3. Germline V gene lookup returns CDR1 LNHNV and CDR2 YYDKDF (reference sequence). The CDR3 spans 15 residues. In nucleotides, the CDR3 is TGTGCCACCAGCGGGGGGACTAGCGGCTACAATGAGCAGTTCTTC. Its protein product is CATSGGTSGYNEQFF. Full variable domain (remainder filled in from reference TRBV15 and TRBJ2-1): DAMVIQNPRYQVTQFGKPVTLSCSQTLNHNVMYWYQQKSSQAPKLLFHYYDKDFNNEADTPDNFQSRRPNTSFCFLDIRSPGLGDTAMYLCATSGGTSGYNEQFFGPGTRLTVL.

The chain uses TRBV7-3 and TRBJ2-4, with D hard to call. The germline V gene has CDR1 SGHTA and CDR2 FQGTGA. This CDR3 contains 14 residues. V lost 6 bases, J lost 1 base, and 10 bases lay in between. The CDR3 sequence is CASSLNSAKNIQYF. For the CDR3, the DNA is TGTGCCAGCAGTTTGAATAGCGCCAAAAACATTCAGTACTTC.

This chain links TRBV3-1 (or the pseudogene TRBV3-2) with TRBJ1-2, with D possibly TRBD1 on 5 matching bases. The CDR3 extends over 14 amino acids. The germline gives CDR1 LGHDT, CDR2 YNNKEL (reference sequence). The ends were cut back, 1 base at V and 1 base at J, with 7 bases in the middle. CDR3 region: CASSQGGGNYGYTF. CDR3 bases: TGTGCCAGCAGCCAAGGCGGGGGTAACTATGGCTACACCTTC.

The chain employs TRBV19 and TRBJ2-4, with 12 bases identical to TRBD2. The CDR3 sequence is 18 residues long. CDR1 is LNHDA and CDR2 is SQIVND in the germline V gene (reference sequence). V shed 4 bases and J 8 bases; nucleotides not matched to a gene: 15. The CDR3 region has the DNA TGTGCCAGTAGTAGAATCCCTAGCGGGAGGGCCGGGAGAGACATTCAGTACTTC. As protein: CASSRIPSGRAGRDIQYF.

The chain couples TRBV6-5 to TRBJ2-1; 8 bases are a match to TRBD1. The CDR3 is 14 amino acids. The V segment lost 6 bases and the J segment 6 bases; nucleotides outside the gene matches: 7. In germline, CDR1 is MNHEY, CDR2 SVGAGI. The CDR3 region has the DNA TGTGCCAGCAGCGGACAGGGTACGGGCAATGAGCAGTTCTTC. Amino acids: CASSGQGTGNEQFF.

A single count supports this clone. V usage is TRBV15 and J usage is TRBJ2-1, with 10 bases aligning to TRBD2. The trim removed 5 bases at V and 8 bases at J, leaving 12 bases unmatched. Germline-derived CDR1 and CDR2 are LNHNV and YYDKDF (reference sequence). This CDR3 has 16 residues. This CDR3 reads CATSRSGGIWVDEQFF. For the CDR3, the DNA is TGTGCCACCAGCCGTAGCGGGGGGATCTGGGTCGATGAGCAGTTCTTC.

The rearrangement links TRBV6-1 to TRBJ2-7; D may be TRBD1 (6 bases). V dropped 10 bases and J dropped 2 bases, with 18 bases sitting between them. The CDR3 runs to 14 residues. Germline V gene data show CDR1 as MNHNS and CDR2 as SASEGT. The CDR3 sequence: CATGGRGNTYEQYF. Written as DNA, the CDR3 is TGTGCCACCGGCGGAAGGGGGAACACCTACGAGCAGTACTTC.

This chain connects TRBV6-2 or TRBV6-3 to TRBJ1-4; D uncertain. The germline V gene encodes CDR1 MNHEY and CDR2 SVGEGT. The CDR3 is 12 residues long. V was trimmed by 5 bases and J by 7 bases, leaving 8 bases between them. CDR3: CASSTVVEKLFF. The CDR3 DNA reads TGTGCCAGCAGTACCGTTGTTGAAAAACTGTTTTTT.

This chain links TRBV29-1 with TRBJ1-2; TRBD1 aligns across 8 bases. V trimming: 5 bases; J trimming: 4 bases; junction bases outside the gene matches: 21. This CDR3 region has 18 residues. Germline V gene sequence: CDR1 SQVTM, CDR2 ANQGSEA. The CDR3, as DNA: TGCAGCGTTCACCATCTGGCAGGGGGCGGAACCGGTCTCTATGGCTACACCTTC. Its translation: CSVHHLAGGGTGLYGYTF.

CDR3 coding DNA: TGTGCCAGCAGCCCAGTCGCCCAGGGAGATACGCAGTATTTT. Translating gives CASSPVAQGDTQYF. The chain employs TRBV7-7 and TRBJ2-3; tentative D call: TRBD1 (5 bases). Per germline, CDR1 SSHAT and CDR2 FNYEAQ (reference sequence). Trimming cost V 5 bases and J 5 bases, with 14 bases left between them. The CDR3 spans 14 residues.

This chain connects TRBV7-3 to TRBJ2-2; 13 bases agree with TRBD2. The J segment lost 6 bases and the V segment lost 4 bases, leaving 5 bases of the junction unmatched. This CDR3 is 16 amino acids long. Germline CDR1 SGHTA, CDR2 FQGTGA. CDR3: CASSSRTSGSAGELFF. The CDR3 coding sequence is TGTGCCAGCAGCTCCCGGACTAGCGGGAGTGCCGGGGAGCTGTTTTTT.

V gene TRBV6-5 combines with J gene TRBJ1-1, with D uncertain. Germline loops: CDR1 MNHEY, CDR2 SVGAGI. V was clipped by 2 bases and J by 0 bases, with 10 bases between them. There are 15 residues in the CDR3. CDR3 protein: CASSYEGWVNTEAFF. The CDR3 DNA sequence: TGTGCCAGCAGTTACGAAGGATGGGTGAACACTGAAGCTTTCTTT.

The chain joins TRBV12-5 to TRBJ2-7; D is possibly TRBD1 (6 bases). Between the trimmed V and J ends, which lost 3 bases and 9 bases, there was a span of 18 bases. The CDR3 contains 14 residues. Germline CDR1 and CDR2: LGHNT and FRNRAP. CDR3 sequence: CASGFTGQIVRQYF. CDR3 coding DNA: TGTGCTAGTGGTTTCACAGGGCAAATCGTCCGGCAGTACTTC.

Regarding this clone: This sample includes further DNA sequences coding for the same CDR3. The rearrangement uses TRBV7-3 and TRBJ1-1; tentative D call: TRBD1 (6 bases). Germline CDR1 reads SGHTA; CDR2 reads FQGTGA. Trimming shortened V by 5 bases and J by 1 base, and 8 bases separated the two germline ends. This CDR3 has 13 amino acids. The CDR3 DNA reads as TGTGCCAGCAGCCTACAGGGGAACACTGAAGCTTTCTTT. It codes for CASSLQGNTEAFF.

This chain links TRBV5-6 with TRBJ1-2, with 8 bases fitting TRBD1. The V and J ends lost 9 bases and 0 bases, in that order; junction bases with no gene match: 7. The germline gives CDR1 SGHDT, CDR2 YYEEEE. This CDR3 is built from 14 residues. The CDR3 loop reads CATKDREPNYGYTF. The CDR3 DNA reads as TGTGCCACCAAGGACAGGGAGCCTAACTATGGCTACACCTTC. The full variable domain, rest sourced from reference TRBV5-6 and TRBJ1-2, is DAGVTQSPTHLIKTRGQQVTLRCSPKSGHDTVSWYQQALGQGPQFIFQYYEEEERQRGNFPDRFSGHQFPNYSSELNVNALLLGDSALYLCATKDREPNYGYTFGSGTRLTVV.

V usage is TRBV7-9 and J usage is TRBJ1-2, with 9 bases aligning to TRBD1. V gave up 5 bases and J gave up 8 bases; unmatched junction bases: 3. The CDR3 loop spans 12 amino acids. The germline CDR1 and CDR2 sequences are SEHNR and FQNEAQ (reference sequence). In DNA form, the CDR3 reads TGTGCCAGCAGCGGGACAGGGAGAGGCTACACCTTC. Encoded protein: CASSGTGRGYTF.